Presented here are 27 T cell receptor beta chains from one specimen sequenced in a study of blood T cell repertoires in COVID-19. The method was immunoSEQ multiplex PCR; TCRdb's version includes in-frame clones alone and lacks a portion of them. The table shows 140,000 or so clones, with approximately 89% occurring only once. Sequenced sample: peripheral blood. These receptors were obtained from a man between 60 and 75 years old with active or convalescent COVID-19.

The CDR3 coding sequence is TGTGCCAGCAGCTTACCGGGGAACGGCAATCAGCCCCAGCATTTT. This gives the protein CASSLPGNGNQPQHF. This rearrangement joins TRBV7-2 to TRBJ1-5, with D unclear. This CDR3 is 15 amino acids long. Trimming removed 2 bases from V and 2 bases from J, with 10 bases in between. Germline V gene lookup returns CDR1 SGHTA and CDR2 FQGNSA.

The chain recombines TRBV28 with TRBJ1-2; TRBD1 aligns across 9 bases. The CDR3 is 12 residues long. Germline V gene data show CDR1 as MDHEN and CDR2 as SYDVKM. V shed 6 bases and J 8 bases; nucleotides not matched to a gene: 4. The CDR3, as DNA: TGTGCCAGCAGAACAGGGGGCCAGGGCTACACCTTC. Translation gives CASRTGGQGYTF.

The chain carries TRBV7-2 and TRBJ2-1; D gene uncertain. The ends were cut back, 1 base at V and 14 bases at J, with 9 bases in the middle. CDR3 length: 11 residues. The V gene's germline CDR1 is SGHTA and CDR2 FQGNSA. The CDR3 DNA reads TGTGCCAGCAGCTTAGGTACGGCGGAGTTCTTC. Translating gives CASSLGTAEFF.

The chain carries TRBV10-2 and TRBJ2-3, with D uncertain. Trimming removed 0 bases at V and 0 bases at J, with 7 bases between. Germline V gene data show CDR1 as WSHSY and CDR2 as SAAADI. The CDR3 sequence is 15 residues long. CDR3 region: CASSESSASTDTQYF. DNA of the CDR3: TGCGCCAGCAGTGAGTCGTCTGCGAGCACAGATACGCAGTATTTT.

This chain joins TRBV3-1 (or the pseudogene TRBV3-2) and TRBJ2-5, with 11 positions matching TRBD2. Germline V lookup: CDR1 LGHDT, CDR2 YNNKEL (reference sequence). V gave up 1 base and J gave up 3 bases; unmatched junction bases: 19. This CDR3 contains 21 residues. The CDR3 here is CASSQGPGTSGSEGGEETQYF. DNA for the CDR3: TGTGCCAGCAGCCAAGGTCCCGGAACTAGCGGGAGTGAAGGGGGGGAAGAGACCCAGTACTTC.

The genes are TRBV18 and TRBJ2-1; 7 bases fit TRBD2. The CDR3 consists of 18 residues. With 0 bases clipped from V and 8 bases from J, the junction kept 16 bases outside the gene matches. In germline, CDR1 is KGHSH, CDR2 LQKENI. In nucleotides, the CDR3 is TGTGCCAGCTCACCACCCGGTTGGGGGGAGGGTTACGGCGATGAGCAGTTCTTC. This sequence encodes CASSPPGWGEGYGDEQFF.

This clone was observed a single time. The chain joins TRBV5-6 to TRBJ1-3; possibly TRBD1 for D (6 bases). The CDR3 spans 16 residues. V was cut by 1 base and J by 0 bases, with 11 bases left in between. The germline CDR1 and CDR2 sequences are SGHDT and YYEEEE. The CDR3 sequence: CASSLWGHISGNTIYF. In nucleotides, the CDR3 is TGTGCCAGCAGCTTGTGGGGACACATCTCTGGAAACACCATATATTTT. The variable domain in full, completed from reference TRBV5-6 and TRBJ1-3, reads DAGVTQSPTHLIKTRGQQVTLRCSPKSGHDTVSWYQQALGQGPQFIFQYYEEEERQRGNFPDRFSGHQFPNYSSELNVNALLLGDSALYLCASSLWGHISGNTIYFGEGSWLTVV.

CDR3 DNA: TGTGCCAGCAGTTCCCTCATAGGGGTCTACGAGCAGTACTTC. Residues: CASSSLIGVYEQYF. The J gene is TRBJ2-7, the V gene TRBV28; D might be TRBD1 (5 bases). The CDR3 extends over 14 amino acids. Trimming pared 4 bases from V and 3 bases from J, leaving 13 bases between. CDR1 MDHEN and CDR2 SYDVKM come from the germline V gene.

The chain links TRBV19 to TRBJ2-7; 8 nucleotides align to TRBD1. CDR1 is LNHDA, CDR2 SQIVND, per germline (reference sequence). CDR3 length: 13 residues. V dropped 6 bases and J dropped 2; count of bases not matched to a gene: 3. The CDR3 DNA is TGTGCCAGTAGGGACAGGGCAACCTACGAGCAGTACTTC. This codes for CASRDRATYEQYF.

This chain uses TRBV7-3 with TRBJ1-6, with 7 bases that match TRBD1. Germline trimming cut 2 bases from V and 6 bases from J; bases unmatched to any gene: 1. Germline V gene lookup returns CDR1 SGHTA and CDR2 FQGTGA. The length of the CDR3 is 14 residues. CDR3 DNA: TGTGCCAGCAGCTTAGGGACAGCTAATTCACCCCTCCACTTT. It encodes CASSLGTANSPLHF.

CDR3 protein: CASSTLQGANYGYTF. CDR3 bases: TGCGCCAGCAGCACCCTACAGGGGGCGAACTATGGCTACACCTTC. The chain is built from TRBV4-3 and TRBJ1-2, with 9 nucleotides matching TRBD1. CDR3 length equals 15 residues. J lost 2 bases, V lost 5 bases, and 6 bases had no gene match. From germline, CDR1 is LGHNA and CDR2 YSLEER.

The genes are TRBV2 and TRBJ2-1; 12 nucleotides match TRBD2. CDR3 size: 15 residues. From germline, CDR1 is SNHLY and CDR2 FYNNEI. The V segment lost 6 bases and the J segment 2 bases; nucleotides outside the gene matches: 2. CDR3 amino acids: CASRWTSGTYNEQFF. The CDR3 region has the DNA TGTGCCAGCAGATGGACTAGCGGGACCTACAATGAGCAGTTCTTC.

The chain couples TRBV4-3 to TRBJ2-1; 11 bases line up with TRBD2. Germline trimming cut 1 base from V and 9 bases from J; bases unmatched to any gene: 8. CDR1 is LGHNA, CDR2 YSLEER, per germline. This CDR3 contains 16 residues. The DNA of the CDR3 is TGCGCCAGCAGCCAAGGCCGACTAGCGGGAAGGTTTGAGCAGTTCTTC. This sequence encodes CASSQGRLAGRFEQFF.

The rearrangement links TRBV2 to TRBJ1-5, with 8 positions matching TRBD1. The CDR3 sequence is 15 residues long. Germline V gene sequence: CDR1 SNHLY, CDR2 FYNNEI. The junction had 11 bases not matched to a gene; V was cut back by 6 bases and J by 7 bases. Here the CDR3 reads CASSNPDRVSQPQHF. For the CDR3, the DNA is TGTGCCAGCAGCAACCCGGACAGGGTAAGCCAGCCCCAGCATTTT.

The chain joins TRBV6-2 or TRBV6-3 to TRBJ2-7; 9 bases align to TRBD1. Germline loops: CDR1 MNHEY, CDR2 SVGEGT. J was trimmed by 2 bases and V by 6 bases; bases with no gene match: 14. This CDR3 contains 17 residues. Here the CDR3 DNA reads TGTGCCAGCAGCCCCGGGACAGGGACGTCAAATCCCTACGAGCAGTACTTC. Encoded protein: CASSPGTGTSNPYEQYF.

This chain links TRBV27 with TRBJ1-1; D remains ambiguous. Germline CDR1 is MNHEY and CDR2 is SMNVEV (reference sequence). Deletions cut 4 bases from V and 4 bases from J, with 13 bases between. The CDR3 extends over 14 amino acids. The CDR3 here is CASSYLPRGTEAFF. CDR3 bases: TGTGCCAGCAGTTACCTCCCGCGGGGCACTGAAGCTTTCTTT.

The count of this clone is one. The CDR3 loop reads CASSPGTSGYNEQFF. Written as DNA, the CDR3 is TGCGCCAGCAGCCCGGGGACTAGCGGGTACAATGAGCAGTTCTTC. V and J are TRBV5-1 and TRBJ2-1; 12 bases align to TRBD2. Germline V lookup: CDR1 SGHRS, CDR2 YFSETQ. This CDR3 has 15 residues. V trimming: 4 bases; J trimming: 4 bases; junction bases outside the gene matches: 3.

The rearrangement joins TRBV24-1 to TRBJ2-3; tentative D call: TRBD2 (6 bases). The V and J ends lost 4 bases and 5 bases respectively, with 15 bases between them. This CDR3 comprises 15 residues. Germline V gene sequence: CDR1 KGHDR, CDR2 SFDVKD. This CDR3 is CATSDPGFGGDTQYF. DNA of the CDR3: TGTGCCACCAGTGACCCCGGGTTCGGGGGAGATACGCAGTATTTT.

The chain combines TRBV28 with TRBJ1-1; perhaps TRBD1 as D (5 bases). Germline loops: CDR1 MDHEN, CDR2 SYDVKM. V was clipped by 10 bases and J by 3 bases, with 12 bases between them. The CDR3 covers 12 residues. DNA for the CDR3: TGTGCCATCCTTGCAGGGTACACTGAAGCTTTCTTT. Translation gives CAILAGYTEAFF.

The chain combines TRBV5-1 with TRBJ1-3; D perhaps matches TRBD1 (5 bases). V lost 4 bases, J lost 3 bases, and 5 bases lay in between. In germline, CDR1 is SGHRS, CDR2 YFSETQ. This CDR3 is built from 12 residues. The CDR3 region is CASSDSGNTIYF. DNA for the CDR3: TGCGCCAGCAGCGACAGTGGAAACACCATATATTTT.

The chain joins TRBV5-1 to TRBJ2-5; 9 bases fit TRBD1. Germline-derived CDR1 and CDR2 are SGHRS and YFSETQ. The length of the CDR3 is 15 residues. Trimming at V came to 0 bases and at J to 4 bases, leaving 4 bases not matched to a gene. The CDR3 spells CASSLGTGDVETQYF. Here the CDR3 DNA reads TGCGCCAGCAGCTTGGGGACAGGGGACGTAGAGACCCAGTACTTC. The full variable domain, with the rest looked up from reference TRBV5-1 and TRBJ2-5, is KAGVTQTPRYLIKTRGQQVTLSCSPISGHRSVSWYQQTPGQGLQFLFEYFSETQRNKGNFPGRFSGRQFSNSRSEMNVSTLELGDSALYLCASSLGTGDVETQYFGPGTRLLVL.

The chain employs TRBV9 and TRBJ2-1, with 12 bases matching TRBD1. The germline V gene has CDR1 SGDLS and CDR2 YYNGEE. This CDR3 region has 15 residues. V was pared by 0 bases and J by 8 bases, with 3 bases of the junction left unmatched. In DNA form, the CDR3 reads TGTGCCAGCAGCGTAGTGGGACAGGGGGCCCATGAGCAGTTCTTC. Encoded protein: CASSVVGQGAHEQFF.

For the CDR3, the DNA is TGTGCCAGCAGTGAAGGGACAGGGGCACCCTACGAGCAGTACTTC. This codes for CASSEGTGAPYEQYF. This chain uses TRBV25-1 with TRBJ2-7, with TRBD1 identical over 10 bases. Trimming at V came to 2 bases and at J to 2 bases, leaving 3 bases not matched to a gene. Germline loops: CDR1 MGHDK, CDR2 SYGVNS. The CDR3 consists of 15 residues.

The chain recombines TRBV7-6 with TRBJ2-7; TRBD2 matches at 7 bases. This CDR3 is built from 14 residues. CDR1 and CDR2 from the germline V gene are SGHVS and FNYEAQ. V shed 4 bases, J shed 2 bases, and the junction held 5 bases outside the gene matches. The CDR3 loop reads CASSSSSGPYEQYF. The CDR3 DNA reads TGTGCCAGCAGCTCTTCTAGCGGCCCCTACGAGCAGTACTTC.

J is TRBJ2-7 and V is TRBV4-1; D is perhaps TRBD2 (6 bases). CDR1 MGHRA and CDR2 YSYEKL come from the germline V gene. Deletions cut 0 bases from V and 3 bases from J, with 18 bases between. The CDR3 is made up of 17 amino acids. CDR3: CASSQESPRRGLYEQYF. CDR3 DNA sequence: TGCGCCAGCAGCCAAGAGTCTCCAAGGCGGGGACTCTACGAGCAGTACTTC.

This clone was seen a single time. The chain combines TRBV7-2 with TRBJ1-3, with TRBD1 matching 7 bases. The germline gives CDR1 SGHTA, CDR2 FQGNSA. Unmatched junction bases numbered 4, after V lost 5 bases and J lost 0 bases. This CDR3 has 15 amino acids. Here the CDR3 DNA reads TGTGCCAGCAGCATAGACAGGGTCTCTGGAAACACCATATATTTT. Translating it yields CASSIDRVSGNTIYF.

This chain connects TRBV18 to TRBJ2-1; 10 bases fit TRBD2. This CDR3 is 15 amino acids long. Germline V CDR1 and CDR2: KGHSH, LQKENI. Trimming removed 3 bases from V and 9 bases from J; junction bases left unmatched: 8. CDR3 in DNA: TGTGCCAGCTCACCCGGAGCGGGAGGGCCAGGTGAGCAGTTCTTC. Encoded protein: CASSPGAGGPGEQFF.